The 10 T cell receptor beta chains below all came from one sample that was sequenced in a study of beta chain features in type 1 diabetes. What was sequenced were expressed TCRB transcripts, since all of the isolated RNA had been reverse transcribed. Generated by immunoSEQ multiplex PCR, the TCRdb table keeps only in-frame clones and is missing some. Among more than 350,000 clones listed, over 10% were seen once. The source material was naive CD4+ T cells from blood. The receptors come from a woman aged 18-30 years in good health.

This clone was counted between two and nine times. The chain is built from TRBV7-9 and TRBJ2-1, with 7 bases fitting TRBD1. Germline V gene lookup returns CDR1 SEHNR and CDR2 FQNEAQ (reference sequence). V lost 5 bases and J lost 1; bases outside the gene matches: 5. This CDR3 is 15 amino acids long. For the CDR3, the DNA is TGTGCCAGCAGCCAACGACAGGGATCCTACAATGAGCAGTTCTTC. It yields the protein CASSQRQGSYNEQFF.

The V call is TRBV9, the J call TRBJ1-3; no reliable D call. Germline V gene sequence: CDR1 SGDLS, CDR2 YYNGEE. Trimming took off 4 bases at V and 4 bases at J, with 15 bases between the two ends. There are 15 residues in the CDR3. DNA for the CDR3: TGTGCCAGCAGCCCGCATGCACCGCCCGGAAACACCATATATTTT. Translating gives CASSPHAPPGNTIYF.

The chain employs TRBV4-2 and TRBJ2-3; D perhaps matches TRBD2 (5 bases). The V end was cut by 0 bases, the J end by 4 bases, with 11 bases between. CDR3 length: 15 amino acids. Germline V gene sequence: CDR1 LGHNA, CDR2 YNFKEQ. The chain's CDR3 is CASSQEDRGADTQYF. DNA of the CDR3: TGTGCCAGCAGCCAAGAGGACCGGGGTGCAGATACGCAGTATTTT.

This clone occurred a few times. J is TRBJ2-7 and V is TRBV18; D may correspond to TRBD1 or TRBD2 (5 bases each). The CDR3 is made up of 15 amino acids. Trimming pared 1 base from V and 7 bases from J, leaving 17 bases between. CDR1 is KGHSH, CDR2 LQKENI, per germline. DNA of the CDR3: TGTGCCAGCTCACCACTGGCCCGCGTCGGGGCGGAGCAGTACTTC. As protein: CASSPLARVGAEQYF.

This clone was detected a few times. CDR3 region: CASSVVGSINEQFF. The CDR3 DNA follows: TGTGCCAGCAGCGTCGTCGGGAGTATCAATGAGCAGTTCTTC. This chain joins TRBV9 and TRBJ2-1; weak D call: TRBD2 (6 bases). Germline CDR1 and CDR2: SGDLS and YYNGEE. The CDR3 spans 14 residues. With 2 bases removed from V and 6 bases from J, the gap between germline ends came to 12 bases.

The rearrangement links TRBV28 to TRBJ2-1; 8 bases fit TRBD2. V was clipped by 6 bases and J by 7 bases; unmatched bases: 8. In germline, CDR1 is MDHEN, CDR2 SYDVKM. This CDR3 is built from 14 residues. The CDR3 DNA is TGTGCCAGCAGACCCGGGACTAGATTGAATGAGCAGTTCTTC. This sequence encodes CASRPGTRLNEQFF.

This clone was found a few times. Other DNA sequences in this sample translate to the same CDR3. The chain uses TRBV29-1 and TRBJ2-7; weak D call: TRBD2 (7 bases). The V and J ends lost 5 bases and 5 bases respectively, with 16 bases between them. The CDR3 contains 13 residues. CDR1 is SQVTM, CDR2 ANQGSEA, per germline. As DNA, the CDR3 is TGCAGCGTTCGGCGGGGGAAGGGGGACGAGCAGTACTTC. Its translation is CSVRRGKGDEQYF.

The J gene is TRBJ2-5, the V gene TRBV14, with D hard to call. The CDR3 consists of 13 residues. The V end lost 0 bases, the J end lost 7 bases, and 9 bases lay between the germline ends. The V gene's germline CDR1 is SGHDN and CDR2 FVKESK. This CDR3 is CASSQDPVGTQYF. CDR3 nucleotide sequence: TGTGCCAGCAGCCAAGATCCCGTCGGGACCCAGTACTTC.

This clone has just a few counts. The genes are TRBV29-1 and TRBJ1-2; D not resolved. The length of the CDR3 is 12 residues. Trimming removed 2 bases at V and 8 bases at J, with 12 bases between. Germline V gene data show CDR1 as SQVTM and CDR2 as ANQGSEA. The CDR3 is CSVESAAVGYTF. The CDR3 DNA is TGCAGCGTTGAAAGTGCGGCTGTCGGCTACACCTTC.

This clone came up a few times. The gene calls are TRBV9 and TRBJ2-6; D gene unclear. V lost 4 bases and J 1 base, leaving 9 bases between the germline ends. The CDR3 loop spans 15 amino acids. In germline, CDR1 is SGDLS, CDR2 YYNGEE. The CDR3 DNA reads TGTGCCAGCAGCACCCAACGGTCTGGGGCCAACGTCCTGACTTTC. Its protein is CASSTQRSGANVLTF.